These 18 T cell receptor beta chains were sequenced from one sample in a study of radiotherapy plus CTLA-4 blockade in lung cancer. Using immunoSEQ multiplex PCR, the repertoire was profiled, and TCRdb retains in-frame clones only, with some absent. This sample yields under 110,000 clones, of which more than 75% are seen a single time; over 2% belongs to the top ten. Here the sequenced sample was peripheral blood, taken from a patient treated with radiotherapy plus ipilimumab. All receptors come from a human donor with non-small cell lung cancer that progressed on radiotherapy plus ipilimumab. Some clones in this sample may be carry-over from other donors' samples.

The chain employs TRBV11-1 and TRBJ2-1; 9 nucleotides agree with TRBD2. Germline CDR1 reads SGHAT; CDR2 reads FQDESV (reference sequence). The CDR3 sequence is 15 residues long. V shed 3 bases, J shed 7 bases, and the junction held 7 bases outside the gene matches. The chain's CDR3 is CASSFSGGDVNEQFF. In DNA, the CDR3 is TGTGCCAGCAGCTTTAGCGGGGGTGATGTTAATGAGCAGTTCTTC.

The chain carries TRBV7-2 and TRBJ2-5; D not certain. V was trimmed by 2 bases and J by 7 bases, leaving 8 bases between them. Germline V gives CDR1 SGHTA, CDR2 FQGNSA. This CDR3 is built from 12 residues. The CDR3 DNA sequence: TGTGCCAGCAGCTTATGGGTTGGGACCCAGTACTTC. Translated: CASSLWVGTQYF.

This clone was counted once. V gene TRBV5-1 combines with J gene TRBJ1-4; D perhaps matches TRBD1 (5 bases). The V gene's germline CDR1 is SGHRS and CDR2 YFSETQ. The CDR3 has 14 amino acids. V dropped 4 bases and J dropped 6 bases, with 13 bases sitting between them. The CDR3 DNA follows: TGCGCCAGCAGCCCCGGGACGGCGTATGAAAAACTGTTTTTT. It specifies CASSPGTAYEKLFF.

The chain combines TRBV4-2 with TRBJ2-7; D ambiguous. Per the germline V gene, CDR1 is LGHNA and CDR2 is YNFKEQ. This CDR3 comprises 11 residues. The V and J ends lost 6 bases and 4 bases respectively, with 7 bases between them. The CDR3, as DNA: TGTGCCAGCAGGATGGGGTACGAGCAGTACTTC. Protein sequence: CASRMGYEQYF.

V gene TRBV7-2 combines with J gene TRBJ2-7; D not resolved. The CDR3 runs 14 residues. Per germline, CDR1 SGHTA and CDR2 FQGNSA. Trimming removed 5 bases from V and 5 bases from J, with 16 bases in between. CDR3 sequence (DNA): TGTGCCAGCAGCCCACCAGGAATTGGGAACGAGCAGTACTTC. Translation: CASSPPGIGNEQYF.

The chain employs TRBV7-8 and TRBJ1-1, with D perhaps matching TRBD1 (6 bases). Germline lookup yields CDR1 SGHVS and CDR2 FQNEAQ. Between the trimmed V and J ends, which lost 5 bases and 8 bases, there was a span of 18 bases. The CDR3 consists of 14 residues. CDR3 DNA sequence: TGTGCCAGCAGCAAAAACGGGGGAGACAGGGAAGCTTTCTTT. It translates to CASSKNGGDREAFF.

This clone was seen a few times. The gene calls are TRBV21-1 and TRBJ1-1; no check of the table's D call, TRBD1, against the DNA was made. TRBV21-1 is noted as a pseudogene. The CDR3 extends over 18 amino acids. The CDR3 region has the DNA TGTGCCAGCAGCCTTCGTCCTAGGACAGGGTTGGATGACACTGAAGCTTTCTTT. This translates into CASSLRPRTGLDDTEAFF.

In nucleotides, the CDR3 is TGCGCCAGCAGTCGACGGGCAGGGTATTCGTACGAGCAGTACTTC. Translated, it gives CASSRRAGYSYEQYF. This rearrangement joins TRBV5-1 to TRBJ2-7; D is perhaps TRBD1 (5 bases). From germline, CDR1 is SGHRS and CDR2 YFSETQ. V dropped 5 bases and J dropped 4 bases, with 19 bases sitting between them. This CDR3 comprises 15 residues.

This chain joins TRBV5-1 and TRBJ2-3; D gene unclear. CDR3 length: 11 amino acids. The germline V and J ends were trimmed by 5 bases and 6 bases, with 7 bases remaining between them. From germline, CDR1 is SGHRS and CDR2 YFSETQ. The CDR3 DNA follows: TGCGCCAGCAGGCTCATGGATACGCAGTATTTT. Its translation: CASRLMDTQYF. Drawing the rest from reference TRBV5-1 and TRBJ2-3, the complete variable domain is KAGVTQTPRYLIKTRGQQVTLSCSPISGHRSVSWYQQTPGQGLQFLFEYFSETQRNKGNFPGRFSGRQFSNSRSEMNVSTLELGDSALYLCASRLMDTQYFGPGTRLTVL.

This chain joins TRBV6-6 and TRBJ2-2; 11 nucleotides match TRBD2. The CDR3 consists of 15 residues. V lost 8 bases, J lost 4 bases, and 6 bases stayed unmatched. Germline assignment: CDR1 MNHNY and CDR2 SVGAGI (reference sequence). CDR3 region: CASGGTSGGTGELFF. In nucleotides, the CDR3 is TGTGCCAGCGGAGGAACTAGCGGGGGCACCGGGGAGCTGTTTTTT.

A word on this clone: This specimen includes other DNA sequences encoding the same CDR3. The genes are TRBV5-4 and TRBJ2-2; TRBD1 matches 10 bases. The V segment lost 4 bases and the J segment 5 bases; nucleotides outside the gene matches: 8. Germline loops: CDR1 SGHNT, CDR2 YYREEE (reference sequence). CDR3 size: 16 residues. CDR3: CASSRAGTGVTGELFF. The CDR3 bases are TGTGCCAGCAGCCGGGCGGGGACAGGGGTAACCGGGGAGCTGTTTTTT.

This sequence joins TRBV9 and TRBJ2-2; D unresolved. CDR3 length: 11 amino acids. The V end was cut by 3 bases, the J end by 9 bases, with 6 bases between. Per germline, CDR1 SGDLS and CDR2 YYNGEE. DNA of the CDR3: TGTGCCAGCAGCGGTGGTAGGGAGCTGTTTTTT. Translating it yields CASSGGRELFF.

The CDR3 region is CASSVGTGAYTGELFF. In nucleotides, the CDR3 is TGCGCCAGCAGCGTCGGGACAGGGGCGTACACCGGGGAGCTGTTTTTT. This chain joins TRBV5-1 and TRBJ2-2; TRBD1 matches 10 bases. Trimming at V came to 4 bases and at J to 3 bases, leaving 6 bases not matched to a gene. The V gene's germline CDR1 is SGHRS and CDR2 YFSETQ. The CDR3 is 16 residues long.

The V and J genes are TRBV30 and TRBJ2-3; 7 bases align to TRBD1. The V gene's germline CDR1 is GTSNPN and CDR2 SVGIG (reference sequence). Trimming at V came to 4 bases and at J to 3 bases, leaving 1 base not matched to a gene. This CDR3 is built from 12 residues. CDR3: CAWTGQTDTQYF. CDR3 sequence (DNA): TGTGCCTGGACGGGACAGACAGATACGCAGTATTTT.

This clone was observed a few times. V usage is TRBV7-2 and J usage is TRBJ2-3, with TRBD2 matching 10 bases. Per the germline V gene, CDR1 is SGHTA and CDR2 is FQGNSA. With V trimmed by 8 bases and J by 2 bases, 7 bases remained unmatched. The CDR3 is 15 amino acids. The CDR3 loop reads CASGVAGGHTDTQYF. For the CDR3, the DNA is TGTGCCAGCGGAGTAGCGGGGGGCCACACAGATACGCAGTATTTT.

This clone has a handful of counts. The J gene is TRBJ1-5, the V gene TRBV10-3; 9 bases line up with TRBD1. This CDR3 is 16 amino acids long. J gave up 3 bases and V 6 bases, and 9 bases lay outside the gene matches. From germline, CDR1 is ENHRY and CDR2 SYGVKD. CDR3 nucleotide sequence: TGTGCCATCAGGGAGGACGGGACAGGGCTCAATCAGCCCCAGCATTTT. Translating it yields CAIREDGTGLNQPQHF.

V and J are TRBV18 and TRBJ1-1; 8 nucleotides align to TRBD1. The length of the CDR3 is 15 residues. V lost 4 bases, J lost 4 bases, and 8 bases stayed unmatched. Germline lookup yields CDR1 KGHSH and CDR2 LQKENI. Here the CDR3 DNA reads TGTGCCAGCTCACTACCCCAGGGGGCTTCCACTGAAGCTTTCTTT. This encodes CASSLPQGASTEAFF.

The V and J genes are TRBV27 and TRBJ1-5; 7 positions agree with TRBD1. V was pared by 5 bases and J by 10 bases, with 11 bases of the junction left unmatched. This CDR3 has 14 residues. The V gene's germline CDR1 is MNHEY and CDR2 SMNVEV (reference sequence). Here the CDR3 reads CASSPSTGIHPQHF. The CDR3 nucleotides read TGTGCCAGCAGTCCCTCGACAGGGATCCACCCCCAGCATTTT.